This is a list of T cell receptor beta chains from one sample in a study of blood T cell repertoires in COVID-19. The data were produced by immunoSEQ multiplex PCR, yet TCRdb's version contains in-frame clones alone and is incomplete. The table includes approximately 220,000 clones, about four fifths detected once. Sequencing was carried out using peripheral blood. These receptors all come from a woman aged 40 to 55 with active or convalescent COVID-19. The CDR3 runs from the conserved cysteine through the conserved F or W. D genes are given only for firm matches. Clone size is given for some rows only: seen once, a few or many times, or a class if the clone is expanded.

>TRBJ2-7|TRBV6-5|NA|NA
TGTGCCAGCAGTTACAGGGGATACGAGCAGTACTTC
CASSYRGYEQYF
>TRBJ1-4|TRBV15|NA|NA
TGTGCCACCAGCAGCCTTAAAGAAAAACTGTTTTTT
CATSSLKEKLFF
>TRBJ1-5|TRBV19|NA|TRBD1
TGTGCCAGTAGTCCTACAGGGGTCAGCGATCAGCCCCAGCATTTT
CASSPTGVSDQPQHF
>TRBJ2-3|TRBV4-1|NA|NA
TGCGCCAGCAGTCAAGGACGGCTCCGGGGCACAGATACGCAGTATTTT
CASSQGRLRGTDTQYF
>TRBJ2-1|TRBV6-2/TRBV6-3|once|NA
TGTGCCAGCAGCCTGCCGGGGGATGAGCAGTTCTTC
CASSLPGDEQFF
>TRBJ1-2|TRBV6-5|NA|NA
TGTGCCAGCAGGAGGGACAAATCCTATGGCTACACCTTC
CASRRDKSYGYTF
>TRBJ2-7|TRBV30|NA|TRBD2
TGTGCCTGCGTGACTAGCGGGGGCAACGAGCAGTACTTC
CACVTSGGNEQYF
>TRBJ2-3|TRBV3-1/TRBV3-2|NA|NA
TGTGCCAGCAGCCAAGTCGGAGACAGGGCTAGCGCAGATACGCAGTATTTT
CASSQVGDRASADTQYF
>TRBJ2-2|TRBV2|NA|NA
TGTGCCAGCAGTGAATCGGGGGTCGGGGAGCTGTTTTTT
CASSESGVGELFF
>TRBJ2-1|TRBV11-3|NA|TRBD2
TGTGCCAGCAGCTCCAAAAGGACTAGCGGGAGGGCGTGGGAGCAGTTCTTC
CASSSKRTSGRAWEQFF
>TRBJ2-3|TRBV28|NA|TRBD1
TGTGCCAGCAGTTTTGGGGGACAGTTAGATACGCAGTATTTT
CASSFGGQLDTQYF
>TRBJ1-1|TRBV7-9|NA|NA
TGTGCCAGCACCCAGGAACTGGAGAACACTGAAGCTTTCTTT
CASTQELENTEAFF
>TRBJ1-5|TRBV23-1|few|TRBD1
TGCGCCAGCGTAACAGGGGGCCCTTGGGATCAGCCCCAGCATTTT
CASVTGGPWDQPQHF
>TRBJ2-7|TRBV19|NA|TRBD1
TGTGCCAGTAGTATGGGCGGGACAGGGAAACTTGAGCAGTACTTC
CASSMGGTGKLEQYF
>TRBJ2-7|TRBV7-9|NA|NA
TGTGCCAGCAGCCCTCAGGGACCGACTAGCTACGAGCAGTACTTC
CASSPQGPTSYEQYF
>TRBJ2-1|TRBV27|NA|TRBD2
TGTGCCAGCGCTCGGGAGCCCGGGACTATCAATGAGCAGTTCTTC
CASAREPGTINEQFF
>TRBJ2-7|TRBV18|once|TRBD1
TGTGCCAGCTCACCATCCGACAGGGGGTCCTACGAGCAGTACTTC
CASSPSDRGSYEQYF
>TRBJ1-5|TRBV12-5|NA|NA
TGTGCTAGTGGTTTGGTAAGTGGGCACAATCAGCCCCAGCATTTT
CASGLVSGHNQPQHF
>TRBJ1-1|TRBV5-1|NA|TRBD1
TGCGCCAGCAGCTACGGGACAGCGGCCCGATTTGAAGCTTTCTTT
CASSYGTAARFEAFF
>TRBJ2-5|TRBV30|NA|NA
TGTGCCTGGAGTGTTAGGGGTACAGAAGAGACCCAGTACTTC
CAWSVRGTEETQYF
>TRBJ1-1|TRBV30|NA|NA
TGTGCCTGGAGCGCGGGGCTTGAAGCTTTCTTT
CAWSAGLEAFF
>TRBJ2-3|TRBV9|NA|TRBD2
TGTGCCAGCAGCGTCCTAGCGGGAGCGGAAGATACGCAGTATTTT
CASSVLAGAEDTQYF
>TRBJ2-1|TRBV20-1|once|TRBD1
TGCAGTGCTACAGGGGGCAATGAGCAGTTCTTC
CSATGGNEQFF
>TRBJ1-1|TRBV6-1|NA|NA
TGTGCCAGCAGTGACAGGGGAACTGAAGCTTTCTTT
CASSDRGTEAFF